A selection of T cell receptor beta chains follows, all from one sample in a study of OX40 agonist ivuxolimab in advanced cancers. The repertoire was sequenced with immunoSEQ multiplex PCR; TCRdb's copy has only in-frame clones and lacks some. Here the sample spans tens of thousands of clones, about 85% being singletons. Sequences were derived from CD4+ or CD8+ T cells sorted from blood, sampled in a trial of the OX40 agonist ivuxolimab. The receptors here all came from an adult with an advanced solid tumor such as melanoma, head and neck, liver or kidney cancer. Both conserved end residues are part of each CDR3. A D gene is named only where the DNA matches it firmly. The size field is filled for only some rows; it gives once, few, many or a size class.

clone size,D gene,V gene,J gene,CDR3 DNA,CDR3 protein
.,.,TRBV7-9,TRBJ1-3,TGTGCCAGCAGCTTAACGGTGGGAAACACCATATATTTT,CASSLTVGNTIYF
.,TRBD2,TRBV9,TRBJ2-1,TGTGCCAGCAGCGTCCGGACTAGCGGTGACAATGAGCAGTTCTTC,CASSVRTSGDNEQFF
once,.,TRBV10-2,TRBJ1-5,TGCGCCAGCAGCCCTGAGGCGCCGTATAGCAATCAGCCCCAGCATTTT,CASSPEAPYSNQPQHF
.,TRBD1,TRBV5-1,TRBJ1-2,TGCGCCAGCAGCCCGGGACAGGGCTATGGCTACACCTTC,CASSPGQGYGYTF
.,.,TRBV28,TRBJ2-7,TGTGCCAGCAGTTTCGTGGGTGGAGAGCAGTACTTC,CASSFVGGEQYF
.,TRBD2,TRBV5-1,TRBJ2-1,TGCGCCAGCAGCCTAGCGGGGAGCAATGAGCAGTTCTTC,CASSLAGSNEQFF
.,.,TRBV28,TRBJ1-2,TGTGCCAGCACTTGGCGTGGGGGAGACTATGGCTACACCTTC,CASTWRGGDYGYTF
.,.,TRBV18,TRBJ1-1,TGTGCCAGCTCACCGTCGAACACTGAAGCTTTCTTT,CASSPSNTEAFF
once,.,TRBV28,TRBJ2-5,TGTGCCAGCAGTTTATCGCGGGGGACCCAGTACTTC,CASSLSRGTQYF
.,TRBD2,TRBV6-1,TRBJ2-1,TGTGCCAGCAGTGAAGCGGGGCTAGCGGTTTACAATGAGCAGTTCTTC,CASSEAGLAVYNEQFF
.,.,TRBV19,TRBJ1-4,TGTGCCAGTAGTATAGAGGCAGATTCCTCATCTAATGAAAAACTGTTTTTT,CASSIEADSSSNEKLFF
.,TRBD1,TRBV7-9,TRBJ1-1,TGTGCCAGCAGCTTAGCCCCGGGACAGGGGGGGCGAGCTTTCTTT,CASSLAPGQGGRAFF
.,.,TRBV19,TRBJ2-4,TGTGCCAGTAGTATAAGCAGGGGTAACATTCAGTACTTC,CASSISRGNIQYF
.,TRBD1,TRBV5-1,TRBJ1-6,TGCGCCAGCAGCTTTTCGCAGGGGACAGTGGATTCACCCCTCCACTTT,CASSFSQGTVDSPLHF
.,TRBD1,TRBV27,TRBJ1-5,TGTGCCAGCAGAACCGCTGACAGGGGAGCTCGCAATCAGCCCCAGCATTTT,CASRTADRGARNQPQHF
.,.,TRBV9,TRBJ1-2,TGTGCCAGCAGCGTAGATTTTTCGGGCAGTTTCTATGGCTACACCTTC,CASSVDFSGSFYGYTF
.,.,TRBV28,TRBJ2-1,TGTGCCAGCAGTTTTTTGGACTATAACAATGAGCAGTTCTTC,CASSFLDYNNEQFF
.,TRBD1,TRBV7-9,TRBJ2-3,TGTGCCAGCAGCCCGGTAGGGGGCTCCACAGATACGCAGTATTTT,CASSPVGGSTDTQYF
few,TRBD1,TRBV6-1,TRBJ1-1,TGTGCCAGCAGTGGGGACAGGGGATACATGAACACTGAAGCTTTCTTT,CASSGDRGYMNTEAFF
.,TRBD2,TRBV7-6,TRBJ2-3,TGTGCCAGCAGTTCGATGACTAGCGGAGGGGAAGATACGCAGTATTTT,CASSSMTSGGEDTQYF
.,TRBD1,TRBV11-2,TRBJ1-5,TGTGCCAGCAGCTTAGGGACAGGCACCTTCGGACCCCAGCATTTT,CASSLGTGTFGPQHF
.,.,TRBV2,TRBJ2-1,TGTGCCAGCAGGGGATCCTACAATGAGCAGTTCTTC,CASRGSYNEQFF
once,TRBD2,TRBV5-4,TRBJ2-2,TGTGCCAGCAGCTTGGGAGCGGGAGGGCCCACCGGGGAGCTGTTTTTT,CASSLGAGGPTGELFF
.,.,TRBV4-2,TRBJ2-5,TGTGCCAGCAGCCAAGTTCTCAGAAACCAAGAGACCCAGTACTTC,CASSQVLRNQETQYF
.,TRBD1,TRBV5-4,TRBJ2-3,TGTGCCAGCAGCTTGGCGGGACAGGGTAGCACAGATACGCAGTATTTT,CASSLAGQGSTDTQYF
few,.,TRBV5-5,TRBJ2-2,TGTGCCAGCAGCTTGAACAGGGCCACCGGGGAGCTGTTTTTT,CASSLNRATGELFF
.,.,TRBV19,TRBJ1-6,TGTGCCAGTAGTATCTACAAAGCAAATTCACCCCTCCACTTT,CASSIYKANSPLHF
.,.,TRBV11-3,TRBJ2-1,TGTGCCAGCAGCTTAGAGGGGTGGAAGGACAATGAGCAGTTCTTC,CASSLEGWKDNEQFF
.,.,TRBV5-1,TRBJ2-2,TGCGCCAGCAGCGGAACGGGACTGCAAACCGGGGAGCTGTTTTTT,CASSGTGLQTGELFF
.,.,TRBV19,TRBJ1-6,TGTGCCAGTAGCGGGACGAATAATTCACCCCTCCACTTT,CASSGTNNSPLHF
.,.,TRBV9,TRBJ1-2,TGTGCCAGCAGCGTAGTTGAAAACTATGGCTACACCTTC,CASSVVENYGYTF
.,TRBD1,TRBV5-5,TRBJ1-3,TGTGCCAGCAGCTTGACCCCGGGACAGGGGAATTTTGGAAACACCATATATTTT,CASSLTPGQGNFGNTIYF
.,.,TRBV4-1,TRBJ1-3,TGCGCCAGCAGCCACCCAGGGGAAGCTGGAAACACCATATATTTT,CASSHPGEAGNTIYF
.,TRBD1,TRBV5-5,TRBJ1-1,TGTGCCAGCCGACCTGGGACAGGGGGGACTGAAGCTTTCTTT,CASRPGTGGTEAFF
.,.,TRBV19,TRBJ1-1,TGTGCCACCGCGGGGCTTACCTCCACGCGGAACACTGAAGCTTTCTTT,CATAGLTSTRNTEAFF
.,.,TRBV9,TRBJ2-7,TGTGCCAGCAGCGTAGGGGGGACAAACTTCGAGCAGTACTTC,CASSVGGTNFEQYF
.,TRBD1,TRBV11-2,TRBJ1-3,TGTGCCAGCAGTCGGACAGGGAGCCTCGTGGTGAACACCATATATTTT,CASSRTGSLVVNTIYF
.,TRBD1,TRBV4-1,TRBJ1-2,TGCGCCAGCAGCCAGAACTCCGGACAGGGAGGTGGCTATGGCTACACCTTC,CASSQNSGQGGGYGYTF
.,.,TRBV11-2,TRBJ2-2,TGTGCCAGCAGCTTAGAACCGAACACCGGGGAGCTGTTTTTT,CASSLEPNTGELFF
.,.,TRBV11-3,TRBJ2-7,TGTGCCAGCAGTCGGGGGAACGAGCAGTACTTC,CASSRGNEQYF
few,.,TRBV5-1,TRBJ2-7,TGCGCCAGCAGCTTGCGCAGCAACTCCTACGAGCAGTACTTC,CASSLRSNSYEQYF
.,.,TRBV28,TRBJ2-2,TGTGCCAGCAGCCCCTGGGCTGTCACCGGGGAGCTGTTTTTT,CASSPWAVTGELFF
.,.,TRBV5-1,TRBJ2-7,TGCGCCAGCAGCTTATCCGGGGGGCTGTACGAGCAGTACTTC,CASSLSGGLYEQYF
.,.,TRBV27,TRBJ1-5,TGTGCCAGCAGTTTACGAAGGCCAAGCAATCAGCCCCAGCATTTT,CASSLRRPSNQPQHF
.,.,TRBV7-7,TRBJ1-1,TGTGCTAGCAGTTATAACCTAAAATCGGAAGCTTTCTTT,CASSYNLKSEAFF
once,.,TRBV19,TRBJ2-3,TGTGCCAGTAGGCGGGTACTGACAGATACGCAGTATTTT,CASRRVLTDTQYF
.,.,TRBV20-1,TRBJ1-2,TGCAGCGAGTCAGGGAACTATGGCTACACCTTC,CSESGNYGYTF
.,TRBD2,TRBV7-6,TRBJ2-3,TGTGCCAGCAGAAAAAGCGGGAGAAGCACAGATACGCAGTATTTT,CASRKSGRSTDTQYF
once,.,TRBV10-3,TRBJ2-1,TGTGCCATAATGGCCCTTTCTGAGCAGTTCTTC,CAIMALSEQFF